This T cell receptor beta chain was identified during a study of Graves' ophthalmopathy and Graves' hyperthyroidism. The wider study: No progression to ophthalmopathy over 18 months defined stable hyperthyroidism. Overall study findings and caveats: Blood samples also showed most expanded thyroid clonotypes exceeding 0.001 frequency.

Trimming took 0 bases from V and 5 from J; bases not matched to a gene: 10. The CDR3 loop spans 16 amino acids. The V gene's germline CDR1 is SGHDT and CDR2 YYEEEE. Comment on this clonotype: Its target is not known.

Amplification from RNA transcripts yielded the TCR beta CDR3 regions. Following a first-round RT-PCR that used HTBI primers, a second-round multiplex PCR was carried out. TCRdb called the multiplex PCR reads again in MiXCR, with one record for every CDR3 protein. Among around 1.1 million distinct CDR3 sequences listed, 35% to 45% were seen once. The V and J genes are TRBV5-6 and TRBJ2-7; the match to TRBD1 covers 8 bases. The material sequenced was peripheral blood or thyroid tissue (not recorded which). The origin of this receptor is an adult man with Graves' hyperthyroidism. As DNA, the CDR3 is TGTGCCAGCAGCTTGGGATTACCTCAGGGGGCGAACGAGCAGTACTTC. It is translated as CASSLGLPQGANEQYF.